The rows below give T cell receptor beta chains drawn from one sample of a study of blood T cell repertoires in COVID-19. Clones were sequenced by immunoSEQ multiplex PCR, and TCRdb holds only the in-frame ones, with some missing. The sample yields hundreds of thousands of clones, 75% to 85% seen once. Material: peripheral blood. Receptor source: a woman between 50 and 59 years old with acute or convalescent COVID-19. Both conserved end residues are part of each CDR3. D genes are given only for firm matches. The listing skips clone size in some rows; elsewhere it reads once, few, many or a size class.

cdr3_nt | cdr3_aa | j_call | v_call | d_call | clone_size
TGTGCCAGCAGTACCGGGACAAGGAACACTGAAGCTTTCTTT | CASSTGTRNTEAFF | TRBJ1-1 | TRBV2 | . | .
TGTGCCAGCAGTCCCACAGGGGGCCTGGTTGAAAAACTGTTTTTT | CASSPTGGLVEKLFF | TRBJ1-4 | TRBV5-5 | TRBD1 | few
TGTGCCACCAGCCCTAGACTAGCGGGATACAATGAGCAGTTCTTC | CATSPRLAGYNEQFF | TRBJ2-1 | TRBV15 | TRBD2 | .
TGTGCCAGTACCGGGACAGGGGCTACCAAGGGACATCAGCCCCAGCATTTT | CASTGTGATKGHQPQHF | TRBJ1-5 | TRBV19 | TRBD1 | once
TGCAGCGTTGGGACTAGCGGTCCCGCCGGGGAGCTGTTTTTT | CSVGTSGPAGELFF | TRBJ2-2 | TRBV29-1 | TRBD2 | .
TGCGCCAGCAGTGAGCCCCGGGACAGCGCAACTAATGAAAAACTGTTTTTT | CASSEPRDSATNEKLFF | TRBJ1-4 | TRBV10-2 | TRBD1 | .
TGTGCCAGCTGGGGGGGGTCCATCTACAATGAGCAGTTCTTC | CASWGGSIYNEQFF | TRBJ2-1 | TRBV7-9 | TRBD2 | .
TGTGCCAGCAGTGAAAGCGCGGGAGTAAGCACAGATACGCAGTATTTT | CASSESAGVSTDTQYF | TRBJ2-3 | TRBV6-1 | TRBD2 | .
TGTGCCAGTAGTATAGACACAGGCCAAGAGACCCAGTACTTC | CASSIDTGQETQYF | TRBJ2-5 | TRBV19 | . | .
TGTGCCACCAGCGGCAACTACCAAGATACGCAGTATTTT | CATSGNYQDTQYF | TRBJ2-3 | TRBV15 | . | .
TGTGCCAGCCACCCAGACAGTAATCAGCCCCAGCATTTT | CASHPDSNQPQHF | TRBJ1-5 | TRBV12-3/TRBV12-4 | . | .
TGTGCCAGCAGTTTAGGGCTGAACACAGATACGCAGTATTTT | CASSLGLNTDTQYF | TRBJ2-3 | TRBV27 | . | .
TGTGCCAGCAGTTTTTCATCGGGACAGGGTTCGACCCAGCATTTT | CASSFSSGQGSTQHF | TRBJ1-5 | TRBV28 | TRBD1 | .
TGTGCCAGCAGCCGACGTCGGGACACATCGCCCCTCCACTTT | CASSRRRDTSPLHF | TRBJ1-6 | TRBV6-5 | . | .
TGCGCCAGCGTCGGGGACTCCTATGGCTACACCTTC | CASVGDSYGYTF | TRBJ1-2 | TRBV5-1 | . | many
TGTGCCACCAGCAGAGATAGGACAGGGGGCCAGACCGGGGAGCTGTTTTTT | CATSRDRTGGQTGELFF | TRBJ2-2 | TRBV15 | TRBD1 | .
TGTGCCAGCAGCCAAGAATCGAGGAACTCCGGCGGCTACACCTTC | CASSQESRNSGGYTF | TRBJ1-2 | TRBV3-1/TRBV3-2 | . | .
TGTGCCAGCAGCTCCCCCCGAGCGGCGGGCTACGAGCAGTACTTC | CASSSPRAAGYEQYF | TRBJ2-7 | TRBV7-9 | . | .
TGCAGTGCTAGTCTTAGCGGGGGACTCCAAGAGACCCAGTACTTC | CSASLSGGLQETQYF | TRBJ2-5 | TRBV20-1 | TRBD2 | .
TGTGCCAGCAGCAAAGCTCCGGGGGGCGCAACAGGGAAGGATCAGCCCCAGCATTTT | CASSKAPGGATGKDQPQHF | TRBJ1-5 | TRBV21-1 | . | .
TGTGCCAGTAGTAACGGCGGGGGGATGAACACTGAAGCTTTCTTT | CASSNGGGMNTEAFF | TRBJ1-1 | TRBV19 | . | few
TGTGCCACCAGCCCGCTTTTGGCGAACACTGAAGCTTTCTTT | CATSPLLANTEAFF | TRBJ1-1 | TRBV15 | . | .
TGTGCCAGTAGTATAGTTCAGGGGAGCAAGACCCAGTACTTC | CASSIVQGSKTQYF | TRBJ2-5 | TRBV19 | . | .
TGTGCCAGCAGGGACACTGTGTCCACTGAAGCTTTCTTT | CASRDTVSTEAFF | TRBJ1-1 | TRBV28 | . | .
TGTGCCAGCAGGGAAGGAGTTGTTAGAGGGGATACGCAGTATTTT | CASREGVVRGDTQYF | TRBJ2-3 | TRBV5-4 | . | few
TGTGCCATCAGTGAGGGACAGGGGTTGAACACTGAAGCTTTCTTT | CAISEGQGLNTEAFF | TRBJ1-1 | TRBV10-3 | TRBD1 | .
TGCGCCAGCAGCTTGGTTATGGGTAGCGGGACCGGGGAGCTGTTTTTT | CASSLVMGSGTGELFF | TRBJ2-2 | TRBV5-1 | TRBD2 | .